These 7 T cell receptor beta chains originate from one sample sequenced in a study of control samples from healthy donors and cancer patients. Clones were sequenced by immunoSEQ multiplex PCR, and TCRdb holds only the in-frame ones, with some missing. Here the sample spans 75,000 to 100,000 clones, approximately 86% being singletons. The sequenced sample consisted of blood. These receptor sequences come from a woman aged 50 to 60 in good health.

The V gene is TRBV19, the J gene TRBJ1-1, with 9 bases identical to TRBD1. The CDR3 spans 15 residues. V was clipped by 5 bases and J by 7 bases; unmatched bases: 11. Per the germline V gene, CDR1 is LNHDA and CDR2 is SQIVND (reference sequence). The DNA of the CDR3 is TGTGCCAGTAGTCTACCGGGACAGGGTTCCTTTGAAGCTTTCTTT. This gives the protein CASSLPGQGSFEAFF.

The CDR3 bases are TGTGCCACCAGCAGAGCCCAGGGGGTAGGGGACAACTATGGCTACACCTTC. Translated: CATSRAQGVGDNYGYTF. The chain has TRBV15 and TRBJ1-2, with TRBD1 identical over 7 bases. The germline V gene has CDR1 LNHNV and CDR2 YYDKDF (reference sequence). V was pared by 1 base and J by 2 bases, with 10 bases of the junction left unmatched. This CDR3 region has 17 residues.

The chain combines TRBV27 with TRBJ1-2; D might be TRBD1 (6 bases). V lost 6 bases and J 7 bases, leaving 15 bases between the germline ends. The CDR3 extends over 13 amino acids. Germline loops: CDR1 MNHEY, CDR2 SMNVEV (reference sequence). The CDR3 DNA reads TGTGCCAGCAGCCCGCAGGAAGGGGGTGGCTACACCTTC. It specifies CASSPQEGGGYTF.

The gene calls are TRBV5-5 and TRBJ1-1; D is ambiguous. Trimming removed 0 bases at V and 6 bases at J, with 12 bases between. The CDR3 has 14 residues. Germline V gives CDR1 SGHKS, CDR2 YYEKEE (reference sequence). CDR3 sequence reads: CASSLAPTVAEAFF. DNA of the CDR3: TGTGCCAGCAGCTTGGCTCCCACGGTGGCTGAAGCTTTCTTT.

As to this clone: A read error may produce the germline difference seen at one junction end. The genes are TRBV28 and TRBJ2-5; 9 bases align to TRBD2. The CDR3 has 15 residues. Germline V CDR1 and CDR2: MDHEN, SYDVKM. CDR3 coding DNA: TGTGGCAGCCGCGGCGGGGGGGCCCGTGGTGAGACCCAGTACTTC. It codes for CGSRGGGARGETQYF.

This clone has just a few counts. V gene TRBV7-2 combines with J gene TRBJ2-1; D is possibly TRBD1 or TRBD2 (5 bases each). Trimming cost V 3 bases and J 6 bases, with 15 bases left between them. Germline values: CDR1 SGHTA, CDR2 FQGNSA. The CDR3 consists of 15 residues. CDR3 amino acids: CASSLGFRDRNEQFF. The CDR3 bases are TGTGCCAGCAGCTTGGGGTTCCGGGACCGCAATGAGCAGTTCTTC.

The chain's CDR3 is CASRRKGPAGPQHF. The CDR3, as DNA: TGTGCCAGCAGAAGGAAAGGGCCGGCGGGGCCCCAGCATTTT. The rearrangement links TRBV6-5 to TRBJ1-5; unclear D gene. CDR3 length: 14 residues. Trimming pared 6 bases from V and 9 bases from J, leaving 18 bases between. Looked up from germline, CDR1 is MNHEY and CDR2 is SVGAGI.